Below, 5 T cell receptor beta chains from the same sample are listed, as sequenced in a study of T cell responses to AZD1222 COVID-19 vaccine. Clones were sequenced by immunoSEQ multiplex PCR, and TCRdb holds only the in-frame ones, with some missing. The sample contains approximately 8,000 clones, over 75% of which appear only once. This sample comprised peripheral blood, obtained 28 days after the second AZD1222 dose. The receptors come from an adult who received the AZD1222 COVID-19 vaccine.

The J gene is TRBJ1-1, the V gene TRBV3-1 (or the pseudogene TRBV3-2), with TRBD1 matching over 8 bases. From germline, CDR1 is LGHDT and CDR2 YNNKEL (reference sequence). After removal of 4 bases from V and 6 bases from J, the junction contained 7 bases not matched to a gene. This CDR3 contains 14 residues. The CDR3 loop is CASSLLSGGAEAFF. DNA of the CDR3: TGTGCCAGCAGCCTCCTGTCAGGGGGCGCTGAAGCTTTCTTT.

The rearrangement uses TRBV7-9 and TRBJ2-7, with 10 nucleotides matching TRBD2. The CDR3 sequence is 16 residues long. The J segment lost 5 bases and the V segment lost 5 bases, leaving 12 bases of the junction unmatched. CDR1 is SEHNR, CDR2 FQNEAQ, per germline (reference sequence). This CDR3 reads CASSQPPSGSFHEQYF. The CDR3 nucleotides read TGTGCCAGCAGCCAGCCCCCTAGCGGGAGCTTCCACGAGCAGTACTTC. Complete variable domain (other parts from reference TRBV7-9 and TRBJ2-7): DTGVSQNPRHKITKRGQNVTFRCDPISEHNRLYWYRQTLGQGPEFLTYFQNEAQLEKSRLLSDRFSAERPKGSFSTLEIQRTEQGDSAMYLCASSQPPSGSFHEQYFGPGTRLTVT.

The gene calls are TRBV6-2 or TRBV6-3 and TRBJ2-7; 7 bases match TRBD1. V dropped 2 bases and J dropped 3; count of bases not matched to a gene: 16. This CDR3 is 18 amino acids long. The germline CDR1 and CDR2 sequences are MNHEY and SVGEGT. CDR3 sequence reads: CASSYGSWGQSLGYEQYF. The CDR3, as DNA: TGTGCCAGCAGTTACGGCAGTTGGGGACAGTCTCTAGGCTACGAGCAGTACTTC.

The chain has TRBV10-3 and TRBJ1-2, with 7 bases matching TRBD1. The CDR3 is 12 residues long. Losses at the gene ends were 10 bases for V and 3 bases for J; bases not matched to a gene: 5. Germline V gene lookup returns CDR1 ENHRY and CDR2 SYGVKD. CDR3 region: CASSGGDYGYTF. The CDR3 region has the DNA TGTGCCAGCTCAGGGGGGGACTATGGCTACACCTTC.

J is TRBJ2-7 and V is TRBV11-2; the D is unclear. The germline V gene encodes CDR1 SGHAT and CDR2 FQNNGV. This CDR3 region has 13 residues. The V end was cut by 0 bases, the J end by 6 bases, with 9 bases between. CDR3 in amino acids: CASSLETQSEQYF. The CDR3 DNA is TGTGCCAGCAGCTTAGAGACACAATCCGAGCAGTACTTC. The full variable domain, completed using reference TRBV11-2 and TRBJ2-7, is EAGVAQSPRYKIIEKRQSVAFWCNPISGHATLYWYQQILGQGPKLLIQFQNNGVVDDSQLPKDRFSAERLKGVDSTLKIQPAKLEDSAVYLCASSLETQSEQYFGPGTRLTVT.